The clone carrying this T cell receptor beta chain was detected ten times or more. This entry is derived from a study of type 1 and type 2 diabetes patients. Overall study context: Magnetic bead positive selection isolated CD4+ or CD8+ T cells from PBMCs.

Genomic DNA was the PCR template. A primer set of 30 forward and 13 reverse primers amplified the CDR3. Using its own MiXCR run on the multiplex PCR reads, TCRdb lists one record per CDR3 protein. The sample has 250,000 to 300,000 distinct CDR3 sequences, around 50% seen once. Standard classification criteria confirmed type 1 or type 2 diabetes in all patients. CDR1 SGHVS and CDR2 FQNEAQ come from the germline V gene. The CDR3 length is 11 residues. The germline V and J ends were trimmed by 6 bases and 3 bases, with 5 bases remaining between them. The clonotype originates from a man aged 18 to 29 with type 2 diabetes. The chain links TRBV7-8 to TRBJ1-1; D not resolved. What was sequenced was peripheral blood mononuclear cells (PBMCs). This CDR3 is CASRRDTEAFF. The CDR3 DNA follows: TGTGCCAGCAGGAGGGACACTGAAGCTTTCTTT.